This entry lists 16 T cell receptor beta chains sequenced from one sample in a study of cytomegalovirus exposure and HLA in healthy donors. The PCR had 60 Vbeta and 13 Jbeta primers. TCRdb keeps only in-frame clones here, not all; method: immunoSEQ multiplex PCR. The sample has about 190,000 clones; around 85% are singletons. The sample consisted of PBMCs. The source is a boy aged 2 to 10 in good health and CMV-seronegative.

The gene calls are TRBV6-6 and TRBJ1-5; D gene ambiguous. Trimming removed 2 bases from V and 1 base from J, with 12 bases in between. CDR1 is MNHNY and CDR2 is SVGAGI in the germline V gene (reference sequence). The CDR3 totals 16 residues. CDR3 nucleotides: TGTGCCAGCAGTTACCCCGAAGGACTAAGCAATCAGCCCCAGCATTTT. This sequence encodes CASSYPEGLSNQPQHF.

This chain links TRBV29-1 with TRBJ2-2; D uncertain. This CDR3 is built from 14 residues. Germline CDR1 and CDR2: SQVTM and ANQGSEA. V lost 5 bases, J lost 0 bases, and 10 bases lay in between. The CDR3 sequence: CSVTSAANTGELFF. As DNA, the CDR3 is TGCAGCGTTACGTCCGCAGCGAACACCGGGGAGCTGTTTTTT.

The CDR3 DNA is TGTGCCAGCAGCCAAAAGAGGAAGAGCTCCTATAATTCACCCCTCCACTTT. Its protein is CASSQKRKSSYNSPLHF. V usage is TRBV4-2 and J usage is TRBJ1-6; D unclear. The V gene lost 2 bases and the J gene lost 0 bases, with 11 bases spanning the gap. CDR3 size: 17 residues. Germline CDR1 is LGHNA and CDR2 is YNFKEQ.

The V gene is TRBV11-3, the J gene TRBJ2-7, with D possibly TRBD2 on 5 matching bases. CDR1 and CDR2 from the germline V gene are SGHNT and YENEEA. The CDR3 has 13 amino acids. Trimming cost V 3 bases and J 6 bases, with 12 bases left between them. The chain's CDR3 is CASSLRTGAEQYF. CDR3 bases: TGTGCCAGCAGCTTGCGGACTGGAGCCGAGCAGTACTTC.

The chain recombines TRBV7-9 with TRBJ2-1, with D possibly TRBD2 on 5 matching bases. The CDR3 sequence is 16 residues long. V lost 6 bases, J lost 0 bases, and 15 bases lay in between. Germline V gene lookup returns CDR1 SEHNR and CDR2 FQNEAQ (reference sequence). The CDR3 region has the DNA TGTGCCAGCAGTTCACTACAGCGGAGCTCCTACAATGAGCAGTTCTTC. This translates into CASSSLQRSSYNEQFF.

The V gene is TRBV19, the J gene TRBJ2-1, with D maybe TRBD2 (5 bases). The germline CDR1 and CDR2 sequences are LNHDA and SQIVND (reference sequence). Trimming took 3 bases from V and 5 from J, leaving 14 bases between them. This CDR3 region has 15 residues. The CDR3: CASSIVPLGDNEQFF. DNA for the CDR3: TGTGCCAGTAGTATTGTACCCCTCGGGGACAATGAGCAGTTCTTC.

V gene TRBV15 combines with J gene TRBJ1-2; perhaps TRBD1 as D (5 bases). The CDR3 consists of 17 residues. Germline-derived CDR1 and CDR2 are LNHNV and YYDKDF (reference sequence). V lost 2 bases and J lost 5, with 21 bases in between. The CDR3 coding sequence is TGTGCCACCAGCAGACCAGAACAGGTCTCTGGCTTATATGGCTACACCTTC. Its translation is CATSRPEQVSGLYGYTF.

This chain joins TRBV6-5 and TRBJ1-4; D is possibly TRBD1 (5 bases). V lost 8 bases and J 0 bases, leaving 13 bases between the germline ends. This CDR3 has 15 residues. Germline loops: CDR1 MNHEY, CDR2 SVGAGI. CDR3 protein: CASSYAGATNEKLFF. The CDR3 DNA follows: TGTGCCAGCTCCTATGCGGGGGCAACTAATGAAAAACTGTTTTTT.

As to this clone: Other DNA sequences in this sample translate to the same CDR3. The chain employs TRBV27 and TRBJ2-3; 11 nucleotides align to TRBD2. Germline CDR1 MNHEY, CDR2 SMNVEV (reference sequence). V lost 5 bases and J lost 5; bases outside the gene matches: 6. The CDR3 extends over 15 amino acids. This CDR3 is CASSLLAGGGDTQYF. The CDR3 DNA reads TGTGCCAGCAGTCTCCTAGCGGGGGGTGGAGATACGCAGTATTTT.

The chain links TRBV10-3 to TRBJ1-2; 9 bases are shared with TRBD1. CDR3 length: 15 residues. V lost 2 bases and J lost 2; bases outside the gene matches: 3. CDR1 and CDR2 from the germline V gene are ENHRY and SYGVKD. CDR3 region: CAISETGTGNYGYTF. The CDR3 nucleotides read TGTGCCATCAGTGAGACCGGGACAGGGAACTATGGCTACACCTTC.

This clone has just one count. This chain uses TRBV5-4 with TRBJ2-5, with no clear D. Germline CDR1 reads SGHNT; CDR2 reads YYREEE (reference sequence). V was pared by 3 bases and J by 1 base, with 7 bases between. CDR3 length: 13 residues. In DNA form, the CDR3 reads TGTGCCAGCAGCTCCAGGTCCCAAGAGACCCAGTACTTC. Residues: CASSSRSQETQYF.

CDR3 bases: TGTGCCAGCAGCCGGGGAGTGAACTATGGCTACACCTTC. Its translation is CASSRGVNYGYTF. This rearrangement joins TRBV16 to TRBJ1-2; D is unresolved. Germline V CDR1 and CDR2: KGHSY, FQNENV. V was pared by 4 bases and J by 2 bases, with 8 bases between. The CDR3 covers 13 residues.

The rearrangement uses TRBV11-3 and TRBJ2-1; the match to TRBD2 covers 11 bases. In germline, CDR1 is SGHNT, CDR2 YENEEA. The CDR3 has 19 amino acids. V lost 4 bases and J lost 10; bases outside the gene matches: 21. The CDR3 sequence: CASSSRWASGGHPGPEQFF. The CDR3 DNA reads TGTGCCAGCAGCTCCCGCTGGGCTAGCGGGGGGCACCCCGGTCCCGAGCAGTTCTTC.

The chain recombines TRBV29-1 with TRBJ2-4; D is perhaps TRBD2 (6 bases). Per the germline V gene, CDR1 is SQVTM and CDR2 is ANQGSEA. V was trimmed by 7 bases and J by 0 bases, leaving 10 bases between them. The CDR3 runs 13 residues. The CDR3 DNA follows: TGCAGCGCTGGAGCGGGAGCCAAAAACATTCAGTACTTC. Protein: CSAGAGAKNIQYF.

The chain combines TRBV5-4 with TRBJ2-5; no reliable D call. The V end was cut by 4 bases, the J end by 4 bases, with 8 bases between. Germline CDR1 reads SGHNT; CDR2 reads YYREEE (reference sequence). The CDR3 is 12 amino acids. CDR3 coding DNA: TGTGCCAGCAGCCCGTTCGGAGAGACCCAGTACTTC. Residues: CASSPFGETQYF. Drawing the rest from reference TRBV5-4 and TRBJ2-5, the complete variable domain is ETGVTQSPTHLIKTRGQQVTLRCSSQSGHNTVSWYQQALGQGPQFIFQYYREEENGRGNFPPRFSGLQFPNYSSELNVNALELDDSALYLCASSPFGETQYFGPGTRLLVL.

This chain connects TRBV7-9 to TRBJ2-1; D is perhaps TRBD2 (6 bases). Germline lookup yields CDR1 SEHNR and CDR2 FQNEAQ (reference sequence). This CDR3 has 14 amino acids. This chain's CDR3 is CSGEGGISYNEQFF. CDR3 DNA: TGTTCCGGCGAAGGAGGGATATCCTACAATGAGCAGTTCTTC. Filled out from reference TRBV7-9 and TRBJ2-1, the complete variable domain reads DTGVSQNPRHKITKRGQNVTFRCDPISEHNRLYWYRQTLGQGPEFLTYFQNEAQLEKSRLLSDRFSAERPKGSFSTLEIQRTEQGDSAMYLCSGEGGISYNEQFFGPGTRLTVL.